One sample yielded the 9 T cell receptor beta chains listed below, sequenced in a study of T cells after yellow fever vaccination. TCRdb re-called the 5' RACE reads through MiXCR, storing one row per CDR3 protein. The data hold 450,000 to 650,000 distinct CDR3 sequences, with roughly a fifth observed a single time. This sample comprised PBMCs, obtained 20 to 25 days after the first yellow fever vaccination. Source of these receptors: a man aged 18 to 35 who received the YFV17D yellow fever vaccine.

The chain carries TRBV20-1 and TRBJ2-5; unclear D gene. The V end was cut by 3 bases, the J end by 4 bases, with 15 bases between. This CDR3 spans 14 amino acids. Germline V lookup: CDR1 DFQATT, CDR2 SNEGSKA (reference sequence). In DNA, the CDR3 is TGCAGTGCTAGGGCCGCGTACCTCGGAGAGACCCAGTACTTC. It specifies CSARAAYLGETQYF.

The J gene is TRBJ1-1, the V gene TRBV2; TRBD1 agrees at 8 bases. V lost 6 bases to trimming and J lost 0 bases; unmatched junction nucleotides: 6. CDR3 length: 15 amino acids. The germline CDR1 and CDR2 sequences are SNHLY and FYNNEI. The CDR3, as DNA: TGTGCCAGCAGACTACGGACAGGGATGAACACTGAAGCTTTCTTT. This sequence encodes CASRLRTGMNTEAFF.

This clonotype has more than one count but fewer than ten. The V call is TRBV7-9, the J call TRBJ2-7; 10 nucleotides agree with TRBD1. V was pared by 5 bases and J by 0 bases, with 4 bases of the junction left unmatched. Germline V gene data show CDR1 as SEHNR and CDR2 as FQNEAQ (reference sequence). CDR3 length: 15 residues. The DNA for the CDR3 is TGTGCCAGCAGCCCCGGGACAGGGGACTCCTACGAGCAGTACGTC. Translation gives CASSPGTGDSYEQYV.

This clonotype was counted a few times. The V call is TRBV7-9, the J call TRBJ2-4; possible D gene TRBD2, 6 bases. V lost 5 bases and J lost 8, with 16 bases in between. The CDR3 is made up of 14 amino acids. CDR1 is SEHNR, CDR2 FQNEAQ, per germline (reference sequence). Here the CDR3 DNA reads TGTGCCAGCAGCCAGGCTGGGGACTCCGACATTCAGTACTTC. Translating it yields CASSQAGDSDIQYF.

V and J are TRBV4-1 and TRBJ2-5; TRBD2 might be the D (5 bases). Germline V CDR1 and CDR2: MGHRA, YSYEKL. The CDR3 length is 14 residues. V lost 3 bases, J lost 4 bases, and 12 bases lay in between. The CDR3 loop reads CASSQYGVAETQYF. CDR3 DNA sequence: TGCGCCAGCAGCCAGTACGGGGTCGCAGAGACCCAGTACTTC.

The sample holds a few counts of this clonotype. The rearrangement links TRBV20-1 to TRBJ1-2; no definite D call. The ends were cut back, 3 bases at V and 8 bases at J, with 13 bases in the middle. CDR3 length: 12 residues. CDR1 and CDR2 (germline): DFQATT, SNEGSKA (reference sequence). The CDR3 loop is CSASRTVGGYTF. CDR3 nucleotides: TGCAGTGCTAGCCGGACGGTCGGAGGCTACACCTTC.

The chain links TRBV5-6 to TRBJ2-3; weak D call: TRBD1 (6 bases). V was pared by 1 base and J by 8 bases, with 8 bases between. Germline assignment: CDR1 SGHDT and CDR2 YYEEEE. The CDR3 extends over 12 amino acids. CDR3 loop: CASSLNRVTQYF. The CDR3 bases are TGTGCCAGCAGCTTGAACAGGGTTACGCAGTATTTT.

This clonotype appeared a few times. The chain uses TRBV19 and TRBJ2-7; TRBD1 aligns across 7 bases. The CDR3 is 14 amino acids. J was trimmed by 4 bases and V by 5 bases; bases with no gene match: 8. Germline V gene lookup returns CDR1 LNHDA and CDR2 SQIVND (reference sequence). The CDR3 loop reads CASSFATGSYEQYF. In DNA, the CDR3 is TGTGCCAGTAGTTTCGCGACAGGGTCGTACGAGCAGTACTTC.

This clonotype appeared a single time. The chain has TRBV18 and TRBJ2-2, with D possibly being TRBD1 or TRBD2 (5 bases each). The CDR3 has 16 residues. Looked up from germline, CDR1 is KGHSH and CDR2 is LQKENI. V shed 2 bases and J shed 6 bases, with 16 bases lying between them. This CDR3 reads CASSPGTLIYAGELFF. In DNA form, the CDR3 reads TGTGCCAGCTCACCAGGGACGTTGATATATGCCGGGGAGCTGTTTTTT.